The entry that follows covers one T cell receptor (beta chain) sequence. As yet, its antigen is unknown. The germline V gene encodes CDR1 MGHDK and CDR2 SYGVNS. CDR3 length: 12 residues. This entry is derived from a study of T cell responses to AZD1222 COVID-19 vaccine. Study-level findings and limits: Baseline serostatus was positive in only a handful of AZD1222 recipients. All repertoire sampling was performed exclusively after the peak T cell response.

Produced via immunoSEQ multiplex PCR; TCRdb's table is partial and in-frame only. This repertoire shows approximately 140,000 clones, more than 85% found once; its top ten account for approximately 3.5%. The V and J genes are TRBV25-1 and TRBJ2-7, with TRBD1 identical over 7 bases. The source is an adult who received the AZD1222 COVID-19 vaccine. The specimen comprised peripheral blood, sampled 28 days after the second AZD1222 dose. The CDR3 is CEPGQIRYEQYF. The CDR3 nucleotides read TGTGAACCGGGACAGATTAGGTACGAGCAGTACTTC.